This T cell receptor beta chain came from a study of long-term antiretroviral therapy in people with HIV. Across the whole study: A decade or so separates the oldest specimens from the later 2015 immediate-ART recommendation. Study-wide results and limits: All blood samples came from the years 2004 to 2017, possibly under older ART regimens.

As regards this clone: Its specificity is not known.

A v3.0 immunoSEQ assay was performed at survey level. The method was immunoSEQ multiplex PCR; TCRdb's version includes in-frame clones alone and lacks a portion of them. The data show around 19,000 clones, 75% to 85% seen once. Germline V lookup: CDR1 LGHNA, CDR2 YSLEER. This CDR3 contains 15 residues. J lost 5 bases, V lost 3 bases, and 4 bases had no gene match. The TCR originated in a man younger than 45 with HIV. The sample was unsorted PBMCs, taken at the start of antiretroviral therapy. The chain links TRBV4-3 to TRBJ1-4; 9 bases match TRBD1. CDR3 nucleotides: TGCGCCAGCAGCCACCGACAGGGGGTAAATGAAAAACTGTTTTTT. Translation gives CASSHRQGVNEKLFF.